The rows below give T cell receptor beta chains drawn from one sample of a study of T-cell reconstitution after alpha-beta-depleted transplantation in children. TCRdb used MiXCR to reprocess the PCR reads, holding one entry per CDR3 protein. The sample includes fewer than 400,000 distinct CDR3 sequences, around 25% of them seen just once. This sample comprised PBMCs, mostly from graft donor cells, obtained 180 days after TCRalphabeta/CD19-depleted stem cell transplant. Receptor source: a male patient aged 10 to 17 who had a stem cell transplant for acute lymphoblastic leukemia, so the T cells may come from the graft donor. CDR3s include the opening cysteine and the closing phenylalanine or tryptophan. Each record gives: CDR3 protein, CDR3 DNA, V gene, D gene, clone size, J gene. The D gene is left open where the match is weak. Clone size is not always given. Where it is, it says once, few, many or a class for expanded clones.

CDR3: CASSQVRLAGNNEQFF
DNA: TGTGCCAGCAGCCAAGTAAGGCTAGCGGGAAACAATGAGCAGTTCTTC
V: TRBV3-1
D: TRBD2
size: NA
J: TRBJ2-1

CDR3: CAIGPGGNNSPLHF
DNA: TGTGCCATCGGCCCAGGGGGGAATAATTCACCCCTCCACTTT
V: TRBV6-1
D: TRBD1
size: NA
J: TRBJ1-6

CDR3: CSAHLLNEQFF
DNA: TGCAGCGCCCATCTCCTCAATGAGCAGTTCTTC
V: TRBV29-1
D: NA
size: NA
J: TRBJ2-1

CDR3: CASSVDSALRPQHF
DNA: TGTGCCAGCAGCGTCGACTCTGCCCTCCGGCCCCAGCATTTT
V: TRBV9
D: NA
size: few
J: TRBJ1-5

CDR3: CASGAAGADTQYF
DNA: TGCGCCAGCGGGGCGGCGGGAGCAGATACGCAGTATTTT
V: TRBV10-1
D: TRBD2
size: NA
J: TRBJ2-3

CDR3: CATSGGGRTYEQYF
DNA: TGTGCCACCAGTGGGGGCGGGAGGACCTACGAGCAGTACTTC
V: TRBV24-1
D: TRBD2
size: many
J: TRBJ2-7

CDR3: CASSAQAGRDSYEQYF
DNA: TGTGCCAGCAGCGCACAGGCGGGGCGGGACTCCTACGAGCAGTACTTC
V: TRBV7-9
D: NA
size: NA
J: TRBJ2-7

CDR3: CASSQGWDEQFF
DNA: TGCGCCAGCAGCCAAGGTTGGGATGAGCAGTTCTTC
V: TRBV4-1
D: NA
size: NA
J: TRBJ2-1

CDR3: CAISEMAPDEQYF
DNA: TGTGCCATCAGTGAGATGGCTCCCGACGAGCAGTACTTC
V: TRBV10-3
D: NA
size: NA
J: TRBJ2-7

CDR3: CASSQLAGGPDTQYF
DNA: TGTGCCAGCAGCCAACTAGCGGGGGGGCCAGATACGCAGTATTTT
V: TRBV3-1
D: TRBD2
size: few
J: TRBJ2-3

CDR3: CASSLQGTVYEQYF
DNA: TGTGCCAGCAGCTTACAGGGAACGGTCTACGAGCAGTACTTC
V: TRBV13
D: NA
size: once
J: TRBJ2-7

CDR3: CSVGAGPKETQYF
DNA: TGCAGCGTTGGGGCAGGGCCTAAAGAGACCCAGTACTTC
V: TRBV29-1
D: NA
size: NA
J: TRBJ2-5

CDR3: CASLDRAGSGANVLTF
DNA: TGCGCCAGTTTGGACAGGGCGGGCTCTGGGGCCAACGTCCTGACTTTC
V: TRBV5-1
D: TRBD1
size: NA
J: TRBJ2-6

CDR3: CASSFRDSFYEQYF
DNA: TGTGCCAGCAGTTTCCGGGACAGTTTCTACGAGCAGTACTTC
V: TRBV12-3/TRBV12-4
D: TRBD1
size: many
J: TRBJ2-7

CDR3: CASSPQGSPMSTEAFF
DNA: TGTGCCAGCTCACCCCAGGGTAGCCCAATGAGCACTGAAGCTTTCTTT
V: TRBV18
D: NA
size: few
J: TRBJ1-1

CDR3: CASSPGLPYNSPLHF
DNA: TGTGCCAGCAGTCCTGGACTGCCCTATAATTCACCCCTCCACTTT
V: TRBV6-4
D: NA
size: many
J: TRBJ1-6

CDR3: CASMGTSGNSGSYNEQFF
DNA: TGTGCCAGCATGGGGACTAGCGGGAACTCGGGCTCCTACAATGAGCAGTTCTTC
V: TRBV11-1
D: TRBD2
size: NA
J: TRBJ2-1

CDR3: CAISDPNRKLCF
DNA: TGTGCCATCAGTGACCCCAACCGAAAACTTTGCTTC
V: TRBV10-3
D: NA
size: NA
J: TRBJ1-2

CDR3: CASSLVYTSTGELFF
DNA: TGTGCCAGCAGCTTAGTGTACACAAGCACCGGGGAGCTGTTTTTT
V: TRBV11-2
D: NA
size: NA
J: TRBJ2-2

CDR3: CASSPPGQIPGYTF
DNA: TGCGCCAGCAGCCCACCCGGACAGATCCCTGGCTACACCTTC
V: TRBV5-1
D: NA
size: few
J: TRBJ1-2

CDR3: CASSLDPSGSVTDTQYF
DNA: TGTGCCAGCAGCTTAGATCCGAGCGGGAGTGTCACAGATACGCAGTATTTT
V: TRBV11-2
D: TRBD2
size: NA
J: TRBJ2-3

CDR3: CASSLLGQSYGYTF
DNA: TGTGCCAGCAGTTTATTGGGGCAGTCCTATGGCTACACCTTC
V: TRBV12-3/TRBV12-4
D: NA
size: NA
J: TRBJ1-2

CDR3: CASSESRTGRRSPLHF
DNA: TGCGCCAGCAGTGAGTCCCGGACAGGGAGAAGGTCACCCCTCCACTTT
V: TRBV10-2
D: TRBD1
size: NA
J: TRBJ1-6

CDR3: CSVAQGLAGGFDEQYF
DNA: TGCAGCGTTGCCCAGGGACTAGCGGGAGGGTTTGACGAGCAGTACTTC
V: TRBV29-1
D: TRBD2
size: few
J: TRBJ2-7

CDR3: CASTYERRGGNEKLFF
DNA: TGTGCCAGCACCTACGAACGCCGGGGTGGAAATGAAAAACTGTTTTTT
V: TRBV6-1
D: NA
size: NA
J: TRBJ1-4

CDR3: CASSLAVAKNIQYF
DNA: TGTGCCAGCAGCTTAGCGGTAGCCAAAAACATTCAGTACTTC
V: TRBV7-9
D: NA
size: many
J: TRBJ2-4

CDR3: CASSPTGNQETQYF
DNA: TGTGCCAGCAGCCCCACAGGGAACCAAGAGACCCAGTACTTC
V: TRBV7-9
D: NA
size: few
J: TRBJ2-5

CDR3: CASSITEAYEQNF
DNA: TGTGCCAGCAGCATTACAGAGGCCTACGAGCAGAACTTC
V: TRBV27
D: NA
size: NA
J: TRBJ2-7

CDR3: CASSIRGGTGGSWYGYTF
DNA: TGTGCCAGTAGTATCAGAGGCGGGACAGGGGGCTCGTGGTATGGCTACACCTTC
V: TRBV19
D: TRBD1
size: NA
J: TRBJ1-2

CDR3: CASSLAETGSNQPQHF
DNA: TGTGCCAGCAGCTTGGCAGAGACAGGATCTAATCAGCCCCAGCATTTT
V: TRBV5-6
D: NA
size: NA
J: TRBJ1-5

CDR3: CAWSVRGLGLAHFYEQYF
DNA: TGTGCCTGGAGTGTAAGGGGCCTTGGTCTAGCCCATTTCTACGAGCAGTACTTC
V: TRBV30
D: NA
size: NA
J: TRBJ2-7

CDR3: CASSDSLNTEAFF
DNA: TGTGCCAGCAGTGACAGCCTGAACACTGAAGCTTTCTTT
V: TRBV12-3/TRBV12-4
D: NA
size: NA
J: TRBJ1-1

CDR3: CSANKQGGYGDTF
DNA: TGCAGTGCTAATAAACAGGGCGGCTATGGCGACACCTTC
V: TRBV20-1
D: NA
size: NA
J: TRBJ1-2

CDR3: CATSEGHPRRNQPQHF
DNA: TGTGCCACCAGTGAGGGACACCCCAGGAGGAATCAGCCCCAGCATTTT
V: TRBV24-1
D: NA
size: NA
J: TRBJ1-5

CDR3: CAWSIFSGVSDTQYF
DNA: TGTGCCTGGAGTATCTTCTCGGGGGTTTCAGATACGCAGTATTTT
V: TRBV30
D: NA
size: NA
J: TRBJ2-3

CDR3: CASSWVYNEQFF
DNA: TGCGCCAGCAGCTGGGTGTACAATGAGCAGTTCTTC
V: TRBV5-1
D: NA
size: many
J: TRBJ2-1

CDR3: CASSPGRSRNTMYF
DNA: TGCGCCAGCAGCCCAGGACGGTCGAGAAACACCATGTATTTT
V: TRBV5-1
D: NA
size: few
J: TRBJ1-3

CDR3: CASSLDTITDTQYF
DNA: TGTGCCAGCTCACTAGATACCATCACAGATACGCAGTATTTT
V: TRBV18
D: NA
size: NA
J: TRBJ2-3

CDR3: CASRVAGGQETQYF
DNA: TGTGCCAGCCGCGTAGCGGGAGGGCAAGAGACCCAGTACTTC
V: TRBV6-1
D: TRBD2
size: NA
J: TRBJ2-5

CDR3: CASSLPSSFSYNEQFF
DNA: TGTGCCAGCAGCCTCCCCTCGTCGTTCTCCTACAATGAGCAGTTCTTC
V: TRBV9
D: NA
size: NA
J: TRBJ2-1

CDR3: CASSWGTPGEGYTF
DNA: TGCGCCAGCAGCTGGGGGACACCGGGGGAAGGCTACACCTTC
V: TRBV5-1
D: NA
size: NA
J: TRBJ1-2

CDR3: CASSLWVSGTSGSTDTQYF
DNA: TGTGCCAGCAGCTTGTGGGTTTCCGGGACTAGCGGGAGCACAGATACGCAGTATTTT
V: TRBV5-4
D: TRBD2
size: NA
J: TRBJ2-3

CDR3: CASSSDKGRYTEAFF
DNA: TGTGCCAGCAGCTCGGATAAGGGGCGGTACACTGAAGCTTTCTTT
V: TRBV11-2
D: NA
size: NA
J: TRBJ1-1